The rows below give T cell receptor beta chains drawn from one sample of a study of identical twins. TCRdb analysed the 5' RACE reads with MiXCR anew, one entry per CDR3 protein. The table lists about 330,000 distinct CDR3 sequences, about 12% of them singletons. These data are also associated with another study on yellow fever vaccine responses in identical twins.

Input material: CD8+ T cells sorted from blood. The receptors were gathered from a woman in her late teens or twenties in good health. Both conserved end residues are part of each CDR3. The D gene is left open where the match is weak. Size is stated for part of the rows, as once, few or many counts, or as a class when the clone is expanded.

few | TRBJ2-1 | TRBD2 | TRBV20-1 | TGCAGTGCTAGTCGGGGGGATGAGCAGTTCTTC | CSASRGDEQFF
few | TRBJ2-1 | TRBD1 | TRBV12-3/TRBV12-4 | TGTGCCAGCAGCCGAAACAGGGGGAGCTCCTACAATGAGCAGTTCTTC | CASSRNRGSSYNEQFF
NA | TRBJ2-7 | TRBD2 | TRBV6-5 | TGTGCCAGCAGTTACGCAGCGGGAGACTACGAGCAGTACTTC | CASSYAAGDYEQYF
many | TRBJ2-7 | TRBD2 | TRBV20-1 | TGCAGTGCGCAAACCCGGGTTAGCGGGATTTCCTACGAGCAGTACTTC | CSAQTRVSGISYEQYF
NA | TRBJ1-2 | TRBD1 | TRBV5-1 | TGCGCCAGCAGCATAAGGACAGGGGGCGTTAACTATGGCTACACCTTC | CASSIRTGGVNYGYTF
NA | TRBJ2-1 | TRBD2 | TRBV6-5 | TGTGCCAGCAGTTACACGGGAGGCGGGAATGAGCAGTTCTTC | CASSYTGGGNEQFF
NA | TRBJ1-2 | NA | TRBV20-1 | TGCAGTGCTAGAGTGGTCTCGAGAGGACCTAACTATGGCTACACCTTC | CSARVVSRGPNYGYTF
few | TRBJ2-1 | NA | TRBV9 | TGTGCCAGCAGCCCCCATGGGGGTGGGGGGTACAATGAGCAGTTCTTC | CASSPHGGGGYNEQFF
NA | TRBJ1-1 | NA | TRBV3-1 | TGTGCCAGCAGCCAAGAACGCGACAACACTGAAGCTTTCTTT | CASSQERDNTEAFF
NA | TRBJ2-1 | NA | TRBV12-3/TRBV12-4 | TGTGCCAGCAGTTGGACTTCCGCAACCTACAATGAGCAGTTCTTC | CASSWTSATYNEQFF
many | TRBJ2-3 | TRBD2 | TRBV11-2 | TGTGCCAGCAGCTTGGATAGCGGGGGGAGCCCTAGCACAGATACGCAGTATTTT | CASSLDSGGSPSTDTQYF
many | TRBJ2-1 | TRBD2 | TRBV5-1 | TGCGCCAGCAGGACTAGCGGATACAATGAGCAGTTCTTC | CASRTSGYNEQFF
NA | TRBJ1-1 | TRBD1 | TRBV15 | TGTGCCACCAGCCAATCCGGGACAGTGAACACTGAAGCTTTCTTT | CATSQSGTVNTEAFF
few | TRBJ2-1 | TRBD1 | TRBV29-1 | TGCAGCGTTGAGGGCCAACAGGGGACCTACAATGAGCAGTTCTTC | CSVEGQQGTYNEQFF
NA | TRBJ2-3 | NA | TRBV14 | TGTGCCAGCAGCCAATGGGGGAGTGGTACGCAGTATTTT | CASSQWGSGTQYF
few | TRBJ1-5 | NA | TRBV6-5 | TGTGCCAGCAGTTACGACGGAATACGGGGATCGCCCCAGCATTTT | CASSYDGIRGSPQHF
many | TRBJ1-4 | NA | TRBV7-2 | TGTGCCAGCAGCTTAGGGGGCCCACTGTTTTTT | CASSLGGPLFF
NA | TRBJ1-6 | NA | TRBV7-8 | TGTGCCAGCAGCCACCCGTTGAAGGATTATTCACCCCTCCACTTT | CASSHPLKDYSPLHF
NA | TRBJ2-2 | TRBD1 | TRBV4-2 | TGTGCCAGCAGCCAAGGATGGAGACAGGGGGCGGGTGGGGAGCTGTTTTTT | CASSQGWRQGAGGELFF
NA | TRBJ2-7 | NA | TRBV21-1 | TGTGCCAGAATCGCAGCGGGAGGGCCAGTTGTCGAGCAGTACTTC | CARIAAGGPVVEQYF
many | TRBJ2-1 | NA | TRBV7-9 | TGTGCCAGCAGCCCCCTCAGGGGCAATGAGCAGTTCTTC | CASSPLRGNEQFF
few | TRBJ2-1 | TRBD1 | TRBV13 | TGTGCCAGCAGCCCAGAAGGACAGGGCTCCTACAATGAGCAGTTCTTC | CASSPEGQGSYNEQFF
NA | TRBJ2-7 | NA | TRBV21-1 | TGTGCCAGCAGCATGGGGACTAGCGGCTCCTACGAGCAGTACTTC | CASSMGTSGSYEQYF
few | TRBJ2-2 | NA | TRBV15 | TGTGCCACCAGCAGAGTCGAGGGCGGGGAGCTGTTTTTT | CATSRVEGGELFF
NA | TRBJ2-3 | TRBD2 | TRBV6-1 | TGTGCCAGCTTCGCCCGGACTAGCGGGGGGAGCACAGATACGCAGTATTTT | CASFARTSGGSTDTQYF